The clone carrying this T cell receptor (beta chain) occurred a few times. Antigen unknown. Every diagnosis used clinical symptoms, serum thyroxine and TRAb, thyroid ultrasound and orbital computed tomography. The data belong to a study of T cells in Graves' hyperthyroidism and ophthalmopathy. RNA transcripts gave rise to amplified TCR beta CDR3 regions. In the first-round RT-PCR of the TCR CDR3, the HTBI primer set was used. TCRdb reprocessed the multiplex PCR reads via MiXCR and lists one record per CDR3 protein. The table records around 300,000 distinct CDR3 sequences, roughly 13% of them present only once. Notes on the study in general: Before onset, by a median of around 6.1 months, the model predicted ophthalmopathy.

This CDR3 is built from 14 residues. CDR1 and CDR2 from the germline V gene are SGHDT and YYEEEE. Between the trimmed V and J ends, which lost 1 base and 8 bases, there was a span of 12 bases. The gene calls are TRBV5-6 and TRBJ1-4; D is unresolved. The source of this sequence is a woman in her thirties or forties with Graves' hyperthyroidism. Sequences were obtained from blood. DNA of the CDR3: TGTGCCAGCAGCTTGAGGGTCATCGGCGAAAAACTGTTTTTT. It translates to CASSLRVIGEKLFF.